This T cell receptor beta chain derives from a study of T-cell reconstitution after alpha-beta-depleted transplantation in children (dated by TCRdb to about 2016). Context from the whole study: Using TCR repertoire profiling, the study quantitatively followed how T-cell immune reconstitution unfolded in children after TCRalphabeta/CD19-depleted allogeneic hematopoietic cell transplantation.

The library was generated by PCR. The sequencing machine was an Illumina HiSeq 2500. To normalize quantification of the TCRbeta repertoire, the TCR libraries were built with molecular barcoding that relied on unique molecular identifiers. Clones were called with MiXCR by TCRdb after fastp trimmed the public reads at Q25, and only in-frame beta chains were retained. Rows merge per CDR3 protein into single entries with the most common DNA and genes. The sample yields about 230,000 distinct CDR3 sequences; around 9.9% were counted once. The ten top clones hold 28% of the sample. Many counts were recorded for this clonotype. Its specific antigen is unknown. No much larger clone exists at a distance of one base, and base qualities are not known. Between the V and J ends, shortened by 4 bases and 11 bases respectively, the junction contains 15 bases. The CDR3 runs 13 amino acids, cysteine and phenylalanine included. Here the CDR3 DNA is all that survives: 39 bases in frame from base 1. For CDR1 and CDR2, the germline V gene lists SGHRS and YFSETQ.

Study-level results and caveats: Hyperexpanded clone frequencies declined over subsequent months; after one year, T-cell counts and TCRbeta diversity were mostly attributed to newly produced T cells. The high TCRbeta diversity at day 60 in some patients was ascribed to recipient T cells and intrathymic progenitors that had survived conditioning. Apparently early alphabetaT-cell count recovery about two months after transplant reportedly relied on only several hundred rapidly expanded clones derived from non-depleted graft cells.

The treatment or condition label of this sample denotes: allogeneic hematopoietic cell transplantation with graft depleted of TCRalphabeta T cells and CD19 B cells. Transplant recipients were children who received TCRalphabeta/CD19-depleted allogeneic hematopoietic cell grafts. The sequence came from a child younger than two with acute myeloid leukemia, due to receive a stem cell transplant. Recombination joined TRBV5-1 with TRBJ1-4; no D gene call is confident. The sequencing here drew on PBMCs, taken before TCRalphabeta/CD19-depleted stem cell transplant. The DNA sequence reads TGCGCCAGCAGCCTCCGAGACGAGGCTAAACTGTTTTTT. Its protein is CASSLRDEAKLFF.